The present TCR beta chain was sequenced within a study of T cell responses to AZD1222 COVID-19 vaccine. Notes on the study in general: Spike-specific TCR breadth and depth went up after people got two AZD1222 doses. Clonal diversity may have been underestimated in mostly white British donors. Baseline seropositivity characterized only six or seven AZD1222 recipients. Within unmutated variant regions lay the reported targets of nearly half of spike-specific TCRs.

A word on this clone: Its target is not known.

Libraries were prepared by immunoSEQ multiplex PCR; TCRdb keeps only in-frame clonotypes and omits some of them. The profile shows about 190,000 clones, 85% to 95% of them singletons. Trimming left V 3 bases short and J 2 bases short, with 8 bases between. This CDR3 region has 13 residues. CDR1 is LGHDT and CDR2 is YNNKEL in the germline V gene (reference sequence). The sequencing used peripheral blood, collected on day 0 of AZD1222 vaccination. This TCR was recovered from an adult in good health. The rearrangement uses TRBV3-1 (or the pseudogene TRBV3-2) and TRBJ2-7, with TRBD1 as a possible D gene (5 bases). The CDR3 nucleotides are TGTGCCAGCAGCCAGGGCAGGGCCTACGAGCAGTACTTC. Protein product: CASSQGRAYEQYF.